This T cell receptor beta chain comes out of a study of T-cell reconstitution after alpha-beta-depleted transplantation in children. Findings of the study overall: Surviving recipient T cells and intrathymic progenitors accounted for some patients' high TCRbeta diversity at day 60. It was newly produced T cells that mostly accounted for T-cell counts and diversity one year after transplant.

Unique molecular identifiers were incorporated into the prepared TCRbeta library. Using its own MiXCR run on the PCR reads, TCRdb lists one record per CDR3 protein. The data contain fewer than 450,000 distinct CDR3 sequences, roughly 16% of them seen just once; the ten biggest clones take up about 41%. Of note for this clonotype: Its specificity is not known.

The TCR sequence derives from a male patient between 2 and 15 years old who had a stem cell transplant for acute lymphoblastic leukemia, so the T cells may come from the graft donor. The material sequenced was PBMCs, mostly from graft donor cells, taken 360 days after TCRalphabeta/CD19-depleted stem cell transplant.

The CDR3 DNA sequence: TGTGCCAGCAGCTTAACGGGCGGCAACTCTGGAAACACCATATATTTT. This gives the protein CASSLTGGNSGNTIYF. The chain couples TRBV7-3 to TRBJ1-3; D gene uncertain. The CDR3 covers 16 residues. V lost 0 bases to trimming and J lost 0 bases, with 9 bases between them. Germline V gene data show CDR1 as SGHTA and CDR2 as FQGTGA.